These 20 T cell receptor beta chains were all obtained from the same sample, sequenced in a study of blood T cell repertoires in COVID-19. Sequenced by immunoSEQ multiplex PCR; TCRdb stores in-frame clones only, minus some. The profile shows some 250,000 clones, roughly 85% of them singletons. Sequencing used peripheral blood. These receptors all come from a man aged 30 to 45 who had recovered from COVID-19.

J is TRBJ1-1 and V is TRBV10-3, with unresolved D. This CDR3 is built from 14 residues. The V end lost 7 bases, the J end lost 0 bases, and 12 bases lay between the germline ends. Germline V gene data show CDR1 as ENHRY and CDR2 as SYGVKD. CDR3 in amino acids: CAINSPGMNTEAFF. The CDR3 nucleotides read TGTGCCATCAACAGCCCTGGCATGAACACTGAAGCTTTCTTT.

The chain combines TRBV4-1 with TRBJ2-2; D unclear. V lost 0 bases to trimming and J lost 13 bases, with 21 bases between them. The CDR3 is made up of 16 amino acids. The germline gives CDR1 MGHRA, CDR2 YSYEKL. Written as DNA, the CDR3 is TGCGCCAGCAGCCAAGATTTCGAGTACCCCTCTCTAAGGCTGTTTTTT. Its translation is CASSQDFEYPSLRLFF.

The J gene is TRBJ1-2, the V gene TRBV7-9, with D unresolved. This CDR3 contains 13 residues. The V end lost 5 bases, the J end lost 8 bases, and 15 bases lay between the germline ends. Germline lookup yields CDR1 SEHNR and CDR2 FQNEAQ (reference sequence). The CDR3 sequence is CASSREGVGGYTF. CDR3 nucleotides: TGTGCCAGCAGCAGAGAAGGAGTCGGCGGCTACACCTTC.

V and J are TRBV11-2 and TRBJ2-1; 7 nucleotides agree with TRBD1. V dropped 5 bases and J dropped 3; count of bases not matched to a gene: 13. Germline V gene sequence: CDR1 SGHAT, CDR2 FQNNGV. There are 17 residues in the CDR3. In DNA, the CDR3 is TGTGCCAGCAGCCCCAACCGTAGGGGGCGAGTCTACAATGAGCAGTTCTTC. It yields the protein CASSPNRRGRVYNEQFF.

The J gene is TRBJ2-4, the V gene TRBV19; 8 bases match TRBD1. Unmatched junction bases numbered 8, after V lost 7 bases and J lost 0 bases. The length of the CDR3 is 16 residues. Looked up from germline, CDR1 is LNHDA and CDR2 is SQIVND (reference sequence). The CDR3 coding sequence is TGTGCCAGTAATAGACAGGGGCCCCTAGCCAAAAACATTCAGTACTTC. Translated: CASNRQGPLAKNIQYF.

J is TRBJ2-2 and V is TRBV7-9, with TRBD1 matching 8 bases. Per the germline V gene, CDR1 is SEHNR and CDR2 is FQNEAQ (reference sequence). The CDR3 loop spans 18 amino acids. The J segment lost 1 base and the V segment lost 5 bases, leaving 12 bases of the junction unmatched. CDR3 in DNA: TGTGCCAGCAGCCTCATTCCGGGACAGGCGGAGAACACCGGGGAGCTGTTTTTT. Translating gives CASSLIPGQAENTGELFF.

A few counts support this clone. The same CDR3 can be traced to other DNA sequences in this sample. The chain uses TRBV19 and TRBJ1-1; 9 positions agree with TRBD1. After removal of 4 bases from V and 1 base from J, the junction contained 1 base not matched to a gene. Germline V gene lookup returns CDR1 LNHDA and CDR2 SQIVND (reference sequence). The CDR3 covers 14 residues. CDR3 in amino acids: CASSTGQGNTEAFF. The CDR3 DNA follows: TGTGCCAGTAGTACGGGACAGGGGAACACTGAAGCTTTCTTT.

This sequence joins TRBV12-5 and TRBJ2-3, with 11 positions matching TRBD1. There are 16 residues in the CDR3. In germline, CDR1 is LGHNT, CDR2 FRNRAP. V lost 7 bases and J lost 3; bases outside the gene matches: 9. The CDR3 DNA reads as TGTGCTAGTGCCGACATCGGGACAGGGGGGACAGATACGCAGTATTTT. This encodes CASADIGTGGTDTQYF.

The chain has TRBV7-7 and TRBJ2-3; no reliable D call. Germline lookup yields CDR1 SSHAT and CDR2 FNYEAQ (reference sequence). V was clipped by 6 bases and J by 9 bases, with 7 bases between them. The CDR3 length is 10 residues. The CDR3 nucleotides read TGTGCCAGCAGTGGTGAGACGCAGTATTTT. As protein: CASSGETQYF. The full variable domain, rest sourced from reference TRBV7-7 and TRBJ2-3, is GAGVSQSPRYKVTKRGQDVTLRCDPISSHATLYWYQQALGQGPEFLTYFNYEAQPDKSGLPSDRFSAERPEGSISTLTIQRTEQRDSAMYRCASSGETQYFGPGTRLTVL.

This clone has just one count. The chain links TRBV27 to TRBJ1-1, with D hard to call. The CDR3 totals 14 residues. CDR1 and CDR2 from the germline V gene are MNHEY and SMNVEV (reference sequence). V was cut by 3 bases and J by 4 bases, with 12 bases left in between. CDR3 DNA: TGTGCCAGCAGTTTTAGGATGGAGGGCACTGAAGCTTTCTTT. As protein: CASSFRMEGTEAFF.

CDR3 residues: CASSPDRTAVYGYTF. The CDR3 DNA sequence: TGTGCCAGTAGTCCGGACAGGACGGCGGTCTATGGCTACACCTTC. The rearrangement joins TRBV19 to TRBJ1-2; 7 nucleotides agree with TRBD1. V lost 5 bases and J lost 4; bases outside the gene matches: 10. There are 15 residues in the CDR3. The V gene's germline CDR1 is LNHDA and CDR2 SQIVND (reference sequence).

This chain joins TRBV2 and TRBJ2-7; 8 bases fit TRBD1. CDR1 is SNHLY and CDR2 is FYNNEI in the germline V gene. The CDR3 extends over 13 amino acids. The ends lost 11 bases at V and 4 bases at J; junction bases unmatched: 10. The CDR3 sequence: CAGEQGARYEQYF. For the CDR3, the DNA is TGTGCCGGTGAGCAGGGGGCGAGGTACGAGCAGTACTTC.

This rearrangement joins TRBV28 to TRBJ1-4, with a tentative D call TRBD1 (6 bases). Germline V gene sequence: CDR1 MDHEN, CDR2 SYDVKM. The CDR3 is 14 residues long. Deletions cut 3 bases from V and 8 bases from J, with 13 bases between. The CDR3 region is CASSFASGEEKLFF. The DNA of the CDR3 is TGTGCCAGCAGTTTTGCGTCAGGGGAAGAAAAACTGTTTTTT. The whole variable domain, filled in from reference TRBV28 and TRBJ1-4, reads DVKVTQSSRYLVKRTGEKVFLECVQDMDHENMFWYRQDPGLGLRLIYFSYDVKMKEKGDIPEGYSVSREKKERFSLILESASTNQTSMYLCASSFASGEEKLFFGSGTQLSVL.

The chain couples TRBV30 to TRBJ2-5, with D hard to call. CDR3 length equals 12 residues. The V and J ends lost 2 bases and 2 bases respectively, with 6 bases between them. From germline, CDR1 is GTSNPN and CDR2 SVGIG (reference sequence). CDR3 sequence: CAWSRVQETQYF. CDR3 DNA: TGTGCCTGGAGTAGAGTGCAAGAGACCCAGTACTTC. Drawing the rest from reference TRBV30 and TRBJ2-5, the complete variable domain is SQTIHQWPATLVQPVGSPLSLECTVEGTSNPNLYWYRQAAGRGLQLLFYSVGIGQISSEVPQNLSASRPQDRQFILSSKKLLLSDSGFYLCAWSRVQETQYFGPGTRLLVL.

The chain links TRBV5-1 to TRBJ1-2; D unresolved. The CDR3 is 13 residues long. In germline, CDR1 is SGHRS, CDR2 YFSETQ. Trimming stripped 4 bases from V and 1 base from J, with 8 bases between. The CDR3 sequence is CASSVAVNYGYTF. For the CDR3, the DNA is TGCGCCAGCAGCGTGGCAGTTAACTATGGCTACACCTTC.

In this sample, this clone turned up once. The chain recombines TRBV6-5 with TRBJ2-7; D is uncertain. The CDR3 runs 14 residues. The V end was cut by 2 bases, the J end by 7 bases, with 15 bases between. Germline CDR1 reads MNHEY; CDR2 reads SVGAGI. CDR3 sequence (DNA): TGTGCCAGCAGTTACGAGTCCAACTACGAAGAGCAGTACTTC. This encodes CASSYESNYEEQYF.

The chain has TRBV5-1 and TRBJ2-1; 8 positions agree with TRBD1. From germline, CDR1 is SGHRS and CDR2 YFSETQ. The CDR3 is 15 amino acids. The V segment lost 2 bases and the J segment 8 bases; nucleotides outside the gene matches: 9. This CDR3 reads CASSFSTGVGYEQFF. The CDR3 nucleotides are TGCGCCAGCAGCTTCTCGACAGGGGTTGGGTATGAGCAGTTCTTC.

The chain has TRBV7-9 and TRBJ1-1; TRBD1 agrees at 8 bases. V lost 5 bases to trimming and J lost 1 base; unmatched junction nucleotides: 9. This CDR3 has 16 residues. Germline loops: CDR1 SEHNR, CDR2 FQNEAQ (reference sequence). The DNA of the CDR3 is TGTGCCAGCAGCCTATCCTCTGGACAGGGGAACACTGAAGCTTTCTTT. Translating gives CASSLSSGQGNTEAFF. Filled out from reference TRBV7-9 and TRBJ1-1, the complete variable domain reads DTGVSQNPRHKITKRGQNVTFRCDPISEHNRLYWYRQTLGQGPEFLTYFQNEAQLEKSRLLSDRFSAERPKGSFSTLEIQRTEQGDSAMYLCASSLSSGQGNTEAFFGQGTRLTVV.

The genes are TRBV27 and TRBJ1-5; D gene ambiguous. The CDR3 spans 15 residues. V gave up 2 bases and J gave up 2 bases, with 10 bases separating them. Germline CDR1 MNHEY, CDR2 SMNVEV (reference sequence). CDR3 in amino acids: CASSLMGVGNQPQHF. Here the CDR3 DNA reads TGTGCCAGCAGTTTAATGGGAGTTGGCAATCAGCCCCAGCATTTT.

This clone appeared once. The chain is built from TRBV3-1 (or the pseudogene TRBV3-2) and TRBJ1-1; the D gene is possibly TRBD1 (6 bases). Germline V CDR1 and CDR2: LGHDT, YNNKEL (reference sequence). Trimming took off 5 bases at V and 0 bases at J, with 13 bases between the two ends. The CDR3 contains 15 residues. CDR3 nucleotides: TGTGCCAGCAGCAGAGGACAGCTTATGAACACTGAAGCTTTCTTT. It encodes CASSRGQLMNTEAFF.